The 27 T cell receptor beta chains reported below all come from one sample, sequenced in a study of T cell repertoires in cytomegalovirus infection. TCRdb itself ran the reads through MiXCR, one entry per CDR3 protein. This table has fewer than 550,000 distinct CDR3 sequences, around 11% appearing once. The sequencing input was PBMCs. The receptors stem from a human donor in good health (CMV status not recorded). Some clones in this sample may be carry-over from other donors' samples.

This clonotype was seen at least ten times. The CDR3 here is CASSFNEGYNSPLHF. CDR3 coding DNA: TGTGCCAGCAGCTTTAACGAGGGCTATAATTCACCCCTCCACTTT. The chain has TRBV7-6 and TRBJ1-6; D uncertain. Germline V gene lookup returns CDR1 SGHVS and CDR2 FNYEAQ. This CDR3 has 15 amino acids. Trimming shortened V by 3 bases and J by 3 bases, and 9 bases separated the two germline ends.

V is TRBV5-1 and J is TRBJ2-1, with D possibly matching TRBD1 (6 bases). The ends were cut back, 0 bases at V and 1 base at J, with 17 bases in the middle. The CDR3 sequence is 18 residues long. Per germline, CDR1 SGHRS and CDR2 YFSETQ. The CDR3 is CASSLGLQGLESYNEQFF. CDR3 DNA: TGCGCCAGCAGCTTGGGCTTACAGGGCCTAGAATCCTACAATGAGCAGTTCTTC.

The V and J genes are TRBV6-5 and TRBJ1-4, with D tentatively TRBD1 (6 bases). Germline V gives CDR1 MNHEY, CDR2 SVGAGI. V was cut by 0 bases and J by 5 bases, with 13 bases left in between. The CDR3 sequence is 16 residues long. The CDR3 reads CASSYSPTGWNEKLFF. CDR3 nucleotides: TGTGCCAGCAGTTACTCCCCGACAGGTTGGAATGAAAAACTGTTTTTT.

This clonotype was counted ten times or more. V is TRBV10-2 and J is TRBJ1-1; D is unresolved. Germline CDR1 reads WSHSY; CDR2 reads SAAADI. The V end was cut by 7 bases, the J end by 8 bases, with 11 bases between. This CDR3 is built from 11 residues. The CDR3 nucleotides read TGCGCCAGCACGGGTGGGGTGGAAGCTTTCTTT. This encodes CASTGGVEAFF.

The rearrangement joins TRBV11-2 to TRBJ2-5; 9 bases map to TRBD1. There are 15 residues in the CDR3. V lost 5 bases to trimming and J lost 6 bases; unmatched junction nucleotides: 10. CDR1 and CDR2 from the germline V gene are SGHAT and FQNNGV. CDR3 amino acids: CASSQGPTGGQTQYF. The CDR3 DNA is TGTGCCAGCAGCCAGGGACCGACAGGGGGGCAGACCCAGTACTTC.

J is TRBJ2-5 and V is TRBV20-1, with D tentatively TRBD1 (6 bases). V was clipped by 2 bases and J by 5 bases, with 21 bases between them. In germline, CDR1 is DFQATT, CDR2 SNEGSKA (reference sequence). The CDR3 contains 16 residues. The CDR3 is CSARFWTDIVGETQYF. DNA of the CDR3: TGCAGTGCTAGATTCTGGACAGATATAGTGGGGGAGACCCAGTACTTC.

Many counts were recorded for this clonotype. The gene calls are TRBV7-2 and TRBJ1-5; D unresolved. V lost 5 bases and J lost 4, with 18 bases in between. The CDR3 consists of 16 residues. The germline V gene encodes CDR1 SGHTA and CDR2 FQGNSA. In DNA, the CDR3 is TGTGCCAGCAGCGCCCGGACGGGGATCTTTAATCAGCCCCAGCATTTT. Translating gives CASSARTGIFNQPQHF.

This clonotype was detected only a few times. The chain joins TRBV5-4 to TRBJ1-2; D possibly corresponds to TRBD1 (6 bases). The CDR3 contains 16 residues. V was shortened by 4 bases and J by 4 bases, with 20 bases between the two germline ends. Germline CDR1 and CDR2: SGHNT and YYREEE (reference sequence). CDR3 DNA: TGTGCCAGCAGCCCTACTAGGGGGGGCTCCTTCTATGGCTACACCTTC. Translating gives CASSPTRGGSFYGYTF.

This rearrangement joins TRBV7-4 to TRBJ2-4; D unresolved. The DNA end lines up better with TRBJ2-1; the J call may be wrong. CDR1 and CDR2 from the germline V gene are SGHVT and SQSDAQ. The CDR3 length is 13 residues. CDR3 DNA sequence: TGTGCCAGCAGCTTAGGAGAGATCAACATGCAGTTCTTC. It codes for CASSLGEINMQFF.

This clonotype was detected many times. The gene calls are TRBV5-1 and TRBJ1-2; 9 bases are a match to TRBD1. The V gene end was trimmed by 2 bases and the J gene end by 8 bases; junction bases not matched to a gene: 7. The CDR3 totals 14 residues. Germline CDR1 SGHRS, CDR2 YFSETQ. CDR3 region: CASSLSGTGSGYTF. Written as DNA, the CDR3 is TGCGCCAGCAGCTTATCCGGGACAGGGAGCGGCTACACCTTC. Drawing the rest from reference TRBV5-1 and TRBJ1-2, the complete variable domain is KAGVTQTPRYLIKTRGQQVTLSCSPISGHRSVSWYQQTPGQGLQFLFEYFSETQRNKGNFPGRFSGRQFSNSRSEMNVSTLELGDSALYLCASSLSGTGSGYTFGSGTRLTVV.

This clonotype was observed many times. This sequence joins TRBV7-8 and TRBJ2-7; tentative D call: TRBD1 (5 bases). V was pared by 2 bases and J by 5 bases, with 19 bases between. Germline V gene sequence: CDR1 SGHVS, CDR2 FQNEAQ. The CDR3 sequence is 16 residues long. DNA for the CDR3: TGTGCCAGCAGCTTAATTTTTTCTGGACAAGTGGACGAGCAGTACTTC. Translated, it gives CASSLIFSGQVDEQYF.

This clonotype was seen many times. Here the CDR3 DNA reads TGTGCCAGTAGTGTTCCCGCGAACACCGGGGAGCTGTTTTTT. Its protein product is CASSVPANTGELFF. The V and J genes are TRBV19 and TRBJ2-2, with D hard to call. The ends were cut back, 5 bases at V and 0 bases at J, with 7 bases in the middle. Per germline, CDR1 LNHDA and CDR2 SQIVND (reference sequence). This CDR3 spans 14 amino acids.

The J gene is TRBJ2-1, the V gene TRBV24-1, with 9 positions matching TRBD1. CDR3 length: 15 residues. With V trimmed by 4 bases and J by 5 bases, 5 bases remained unmatched. CDR1 is KGHDR and CDR2 is SFDVKD in the germline V gene. In nucleotides, the CDR3 is TGTGCCACCAGTGACCCGGGACAGGGAGACAATGAGCAGTTCTTC. It is translated as CATSDPGQGDNEQFF.

The sample holds a few counts of this clonotype. The CDR3 sequence: CASSPSHSNQPQHF. The CDR3 DNA sequence: TGTGCCAGCAGCCCGTCTCATTCCAATCAGCCCCAGCATTTT. The chain employs TRBV3-1 and TRBJ1-5; D is undetermined. Trimming shortened V by 4 bases and J by 3 bases, and 10 bases separated the two germline ends. CDR3 size: 14 residues. Germline-derived CDR1 and CDR2 are LGHDT and YNNKEL (reference sequence).

This clonotype has at least ten counts. This chain uses TRBV7-2 with TRBJ1-2; 8 nucleotides line up with TRBD1. CDR1 and CDR2 (germline): SGHTA, FQGNSA. V was clipped by 2 bases and J by 8 bases; unmatched bases: 10. This CDR3 has 15 residues. The CDR3 DNA is TGTGCCAGCAGCTTAAGCGCAGGGGGCCCGGGGGGCTACACCTTC. It is translated as CASSLSAGGPGGYTF.

This rearrangement joins TRBV2 to TRBJ1-1; D is uncertain. The CDR3 runs 14 residues. Germline V gene sequence: CDR1 SNHLY, CDR2 FYNNEI. With 6 bases removed from V and 4 bases from J, the gap between germline ends came to 15 bases. The DNA for the CDR3 is TGTGCCAGCAGCGCCGCCCGGGCGGGCACTGAAGCTTTCTTT. This codes for CASSAARAGTEAFF.

Many counts were recorded for this clonotype. The chain is built from TRBV6-6 and TRBJ2-6; D may be TRBD2 (5 bases). Germline values: CDR1 MNHNY, CDR2 SVGAGI (reference sequence). The CDR3 loop spans 17 amino acids. Between the trimmed V and J ends, which lost 6 bases and 1 base, there was a span of 16 bases. CDR3 region: CASRRNVEGSGANVLTF. DNA of the CDR3: TGTGCCAGCAGAAGGAATGTTGAGGGTTCTGGGGCCAACGTCCTGACTTTC.

This clonotype was seen a few times. The chain employs TRBV3-1 and TRBJ1-2, with a tentative D call TRBD1 (5 bases). Between the trimmed V and J ends, which lost 4 bases and 7 bases, there was a span of 16 bases. In germline, CDR1 is LGHDT, CDR2 YNNKEL (reference sequence). This CDR3 is built from 14 residues. The CDR3 here is CASSPPRATGGYTF. The CDR3, as DNA: TGTGCCAGCAGCCCGCCTCGGGCTACAGGTGGCTACACCTTC. Looking up the rest from reference TRBV3-1 and TRBJ1-2 gives the full variable domain: DTAVSQTPKYLVTQMGNDKSIKCEQNLGHDTMYWYKQDSKKFLKIMFSYNNKELIINETVPNRFSPKSPDKAHLNLHINSLELGDSAVYFCASSPPRATGGYTFGSGTRLTVV.

There are many counts of this clonotype. The V call is TRBV5-1, the J call TRBJ1-5; 9 bases match TRBD1. The CDR3 contains 17 residues. V dropped 3 bases and J dropped 0; count of bases not matched to a gene: 7. CDR1 and CDR2 from the germline V gene are SGHRS and YFSETQ. The CDR3 loop is CASSSGQGDYSNQPQHF. The DNA for the CDR3 is TGCGCCAGCAGCTCGGGACAGGGCGACTATAGCAATCAGCCCCAGCATTTT.

This clonotype has at least ten counts. The rearrangement joins TRBV12-3 or TRBV12-4 to TRBJ2-3; 11 nucleotides line up with TRBD2. The CDR3 has 15 amino acids. The junction had 3 bases not matched to a gene; V was cut back by 2 bases and J by 5 bases. The CDR3 DNA reads as TGTGCCAGCAGTTTATTAGCGGGAGGGCGAGATACGCAGTATTTT. It codes for CASSLLAGGRDTQYF.

Ten or more counts support this clonotype. One end of the junction varies from germline; a read error may be responsible. This rearrangement joins TRBV7-7 to TRBJ1-1; tentatively, D is TRBD1 (6 bases). The CDR3 runs to 15 residues. Per the germline V gene, CDR1 is SSHAT and CDR2 is FNYEAQ (reference sequence). In nucleotides, the CDR3 is TGTGCTAGCAGCCCCTCATCCAAACAGGGATCTGAAGCTTTCTTT. Protein: CASSPSSKQGSEAFF.

V usage is TRBV6-6 and J usage is TRBJ2-5; D assignment may be TRBD1 or TRBD2 (5 bases each). V lost 10 bases and J 5 bases, leaving 23 bases between the germline ends. This CDR3 spans 15 amino acids. Germline V gene lookup returns CDR1 MNHNY and CDR2 SVGAGI (reference sequence). CDR3: CATGEGTRADETQYF. CDR3 sequence (DNA): TGTGCCACCGGAGAGGGGACGCGGGCGGACGAGACCCAGTACTTC.

This clonotype was picked up a small number of times. The genes are TRBV5-1 and TRBJ2-1, with 7 bases fitting TRBD2. This CDR3 has 15 residues. V shed 2 bases, J shed 7 bases, and the junction held 9 bases outside the gene matches. Germline V gene data show CDR1 as SGHRS and CDR2 as YFSETQ. For the CDR3, the DNA is TGCGCCAGCAGCTTAGCGGGAATTAAGGGGAATGAGCAGTTCTTC. Amino acids: CASSLAGIKGNEQFF.

Many counts were recorded for this clonotype. This chain uses TRBV28 with TRBJ1-1; TRBD1 might be the D (6 bases). Germline V gene lookup returns CDR1 MDHEN and CDR2 SYDVKM. V gave up 4 bases and J gave up 1 base, with 10 bases separating them. This CDR3 contains 14 residues. The CDR3 nucleotides are TGTGCCAGCAGTTACAGGGACGGGAACACTGAAGCTTTCTTT. Translation: CASSYRDGNTEAFF.

A remark on this clonotype: Given a much more abundant clone one base away, this may be a read error. The genes are TRBV20-1 and TRBJ2-7; D not resolved. Between the trimmed V and J ends, which lost 3 bases and 2 bases, there was a span of 8 bases. Germline V gives CDR1 DFQATT, CDR2 SNEGSKA (reference sequence). The CDR3 totals 12 residues. CDR3 loop: CSASHTTYEQYF. CDR3 coding DNA: TGCAGTGCTAGTCACACCACCTACGAGCAGTACTTC.

This clonotype has at least ten counts. The chain couples TRBV7-2 to TRBJ1-2; 7 bases agree with TRBD1. The CDR3 consists of 16 residues. Germline-derived CDR1 and CDR2 are SGHTA and FQGNSA. V lost 4 bases, J lost 8 bases, and 16 bases stayed unmatched. The CDR3 here is CASSSPSGGTFGGYTF. For the CDR3, the DNA is TGTGCCAGCAGCTCCCCCTCAGGGGGGACTTTTGGAGGCTACACCTTC.

In its sample, this clonotype was seen many times. The V gene is TRBV11-3, the J gene TRBJ2-2, with D perhaps matching TRBD2 (6 bases). From germline, CDR1 is SGHNT and CDR2 YENEEA. Trimming pared 0 bases from V and 4 bases from J, leaving 15 bases between. The CDR3 extends over 17 amino acids. The CDR3 loop is CASSLDRGAGTTGELFF. The CDR3 region has the DNA TGTGCCAGCAGCTTAGATCGAGGGGCGGGAACCACCGGGGAGCTGTTTTTT.